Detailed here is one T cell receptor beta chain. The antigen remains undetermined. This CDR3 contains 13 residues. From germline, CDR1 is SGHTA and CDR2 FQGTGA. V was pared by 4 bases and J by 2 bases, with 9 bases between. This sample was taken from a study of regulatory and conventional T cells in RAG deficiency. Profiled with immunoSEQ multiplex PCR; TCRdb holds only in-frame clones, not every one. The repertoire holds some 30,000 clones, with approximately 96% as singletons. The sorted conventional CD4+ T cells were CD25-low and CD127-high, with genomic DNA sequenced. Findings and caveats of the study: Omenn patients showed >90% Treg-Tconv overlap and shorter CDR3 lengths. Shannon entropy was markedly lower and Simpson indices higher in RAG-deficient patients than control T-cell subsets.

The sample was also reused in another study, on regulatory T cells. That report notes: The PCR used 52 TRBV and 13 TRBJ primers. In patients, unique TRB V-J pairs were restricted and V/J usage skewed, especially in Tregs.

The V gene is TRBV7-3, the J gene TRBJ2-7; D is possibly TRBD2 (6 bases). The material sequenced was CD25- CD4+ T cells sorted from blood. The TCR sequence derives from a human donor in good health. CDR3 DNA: TGTGCCAGCAGCTATGGGGGGACCTACGAGCAGTACTTC. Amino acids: CASSYGGTYEQYF.